This TCR beta chain was identified in a study of T cell responses to AZD1222 COVID-19 vaccine. Study results and limitations: Baseline serology detected seropositivity in only five or six AZD1222 recipients. CD4 TCRs linked to vaccination spanned spike, dominating at 160-218 and 743-854. Sampling captured repertoires only after the peak T cell response. The donor group comprised mostly white British people and more females; the analysis possibly underestimated clonal diversity.

The assay was immunoSEQ multiplex PCR, and TCRdb's table has in-frame clones only and misses some. Among 74,000 or so clones listed, roughly 80% were seen once. As for this clone: What it binds is not known.

The CDR3 contains 15 residues. Trimming left V 3 bases short and J 7 bases short, with 18 bases between. CDR1 is LNHNV, CDR2 YYDKDF, per germline (reference sequence). This chain uses TRBV15 with TRBJ1-1; D is ambiguous. The sample in question was peripheral blood, obtained on day 0 of AZD1222 vaccination. The TCR sequence derives from an adult in good health. The CDR3 is CATSSSPAPGNEAFF. The CDR3 DNA reads TGTGCCACCAGCAGTTCCCCGGCGCCCGGGAATGAAGCTTTCTTT. Combining the CDR3 with reference TRBV15 and TRBJ1-1 gives the whole variable domain DAMVIQNPRYQVTQFGKPVTLSCSQTLNHNVMYWYQQKSSQAPKLLFHYYDKDFNNEADTPDNFQSRRPNTSFCFLDIRSPGLGDTAMYLCATSSSPAPGNEAFFGQGTRLTVV.